These T cell receptor beta chains were read from a single sample in a study of glioma-infiltrating T cells after dendritic cell vaccination. Repertoires were generated with immunoSEQ multiplex PCR, while TCRdb's copy carries only in-frame clones and drops some. Among approximately 99,000 clones listed, 80% were seen once. The material sequenced was blood, taken after dendritic cell vaccination. These receptor sequences come from a human donor with glioblastoma. Each CDR3 is given with its conserved first and last residue. D genes are given only for firm matches. Only part of the rows carry a size: once, few, many, or a class if the clone is expanded.

v_gene,j_gene,d_gene,abundance,CDR3nt,CDR3aa
TRBV28,TRBJ1-5,NA,NA,TGTGCCAGCAGTTCGGCGGGGGGGCCCCAGCATTTT,CASSSAGGPQHF
TRBV10-3,TRBJ1-1,TRBD1,NA,TGTGCCATCAGTGAGCCAGGGGGCGCGGGCACTGAAGCTTTCTTT,CAISEPGGAGTEAFF
TRBV5-1,TRBJ1-2,NA,few,TGCGCCAGCAGCTTACAGGGAAACTATGGCTACACCTTC,CASSLQGNYGYTF
TRBV11-3,TRBJ2-7,TRBD2,few,TGTGCCAGCAGCCGGGGGGGGCGAGGGGAGCAGTACTTC,CASSRGGRGEQYF
TRBV7-9,TRBJ2-3,TRBD1,NA,TGTGCCAGCAGCTTTTGGCCACGGGACAGAGGCACAGATACGCAGTATTTT,CASSFWPRDRGTDTQYF
TRBV30,TRBJ2-3,NA,NA,TGTGCCTGGACCCGTGGGCAAAATACGCAGTATTTT,CAWTRGQNTQYF
TRBV6-5,TRBJ1-2,NA,once,TGTGCCAGCAGTTATTTCAGTAACTATGGCTACACCTTC,CASSYFSNYGYTF
TRBV6-5,TRBJ2-3,TRBD2,NA,TGTGCCAGCATTTCCCGGGGGGGCGGCACAGATACGCAGTATTTT,CASISRGGGTDTQYF
TRBV15,TRBJ2-2,NA,NA,TGTGCCACCAGCAGAGATGGGGCGGACGGGGAGCTGTTTTTT,CATSRDGADGELFF
TRBV7-8,TRBJ2-7,TRBD1,once,TGTGCCAGCAGCTTAGGGACAGGGGTCTACGAGCAGTACTTC,CASSLGTGVYEQYF
TRBV6-6,TRBJ1-1,NA,once,TGTGCCAGCAGCTTTCAGGCGGGTAGCACTGAAGCTTTCTTT,CASSFQAGSTEAFF
TRBV28,TRBJ1-1,NA,NA,TGTGCCAGCAGTTCCCCAGCAGGGGTAGGTCGATCTCGGGCTTTCTTT,CASSSPAGVGRSRAFF
TRBV10-1,TRBJ2-3,TRBD2,NA,TGCGCCAGCAGTGAGGCCGAATCTGGGGCTAGCGGGGATACGCAGTATTTT,CASSEAESGASGDTQYF
TRBV7-9,TRBJ1-2,TRBD1,NA,TGTGCCAGCAGCTTAGGAGGACAGGGTGCTAACTATGGCTACACCTTC,CASSLGGQGANYGYTF
TRBV5-4,TRBJ2-3,TRBD2,few,TGTGCCAGCAGCCAGCAGCGGGGGGGGCGGGATACGCAGTATTTT,CASSQQRGGRDTQYF
TRBV5-1,TRBJ2-3,TRBD2,NA,TGCGCCAGCACCATAGCGGGAGGGCCTACAGATACGCAGTATTTT,CASTIAGGPTDTQYF
TRBV4-2,TRBJ1-5,NA,NA,TGTGCCAGCAGCGATACGGGGATTCAGCCCCAGCATTTT,CASSDTGIQPQHF
TRBV28,TRBJ2-7,NA,NA,TGTGCCAGCAGGGTCGCGGGGCCGGGCGAGCAGTACTTC,CASRVAGPGEQYF
TRBV7-6,TRBJ1-2,NA,NA,TGCGCCAGCAGCTTACCAGGCTATGGCTACACCTTC,CASSLPGYGYTF
TRBV11-3,TRBJ2-3,TRBD2,NA,TGTGCCAGCAGCGCCCGTGGTAGCGGGGTGAGCACAGATACGCAGTATTTT,CASSARGSGVSTDTQYF
TRBV2,TRBJ1-1,TRBD1,NA,TGTGCCAGCAGTGGGACAGGGAGGGCTGACACTGAAGCTTTCTTT,CASSGTGRADTEAFF
TRBV5-1,TRBJ1-2,NA,NA,TGCGCCAGCAGGACAGCTAACTATGGCTACACCTTC,CASRTANYGYTF
TRBV21-1,TRBJ1-3,NA,few,TGTGCCAGACAGGGGCCTTCTGGAAACACCATATATTTT,CARQGPSGNTIYF
TRBV11-2,TRBJ1-2,TRBD1,NA,TGTGCCAGCAGCTTAAGACAGGGAAAAGGCTATGGCTACACCTTC,CASSLRQGKGYGYTF
TRBV28,TRBJ2-3,NA,NA,TGTGCCAGCAGCATAGGCTCGGGAGATTATACAGATACGCAGTATTTT,CASSIGSGDYTDTQYF
TRBV15,TRBJ1-3,NA,NA,TGTGCCACCAGCAGAGAGGGGGCTGTGAACACCATATATTTT,CATSREGAVNTIYF
TRBV5-4,TRBJ1-1,NA,NA,TGTGCCAGCAGGCCCCCCGGACAGCTTGAAGCTTTCTTT,CASRPPGQLEAFF
TRBV19,TRBJ1-5,NA,NA,TGTGCCAGTAGTATATTCGGGTTCAGGGGAAGCAATCAGCCCCAGCATTTT,CASSIFGFRGSNQPQHF
TRBV25-1,TRBJ2-7,TRBD1,once,TGTGCCAGCAGTGCCCGACAGGGGGGTACAAGGATCCGGGGCGAGCAGTACTTC,CASSARQGGTRIRGEQYF
TRBV7-2,TRBJ2-1,TRBD2,NA,TGTGCCAGCAGCTCACCCCCAGCGGGAGATCGGTTCTTC,CASSSPPAGDRFF
TRBV27,TRBJ2-7,TRBD1,NA,TGTGCCAGCAGTTTAAGGACAGGGGGTTCCTACGAGCAGTACTTC,CASSLRTGGSYEQYF
TRBV5-1,TRBJ2-5,TRBD2,NA,TGCGCCAGCAGCTTGTCGGGGGGGCCGGTCGAGACCCAGTACTTC,CASSLSGGPVETQYF
TRBV5-1,TRBJ2-2,NA,NA,TGCGCCAGCAGCTTGAGCGCAGGGGAGACCGGGGAGCTGTTTTTT,CASSLSAGETGELFF
TRBV6-1,TRBJ1-3,NA,NA,TGTGCCAGCAGATTAACAGGATCTGGAAACACCATATATTTT,CASRLTGSGNTIYF
TRBV4-2,TRBJ2-1,TRBD2,NA,TGTGCCAGCAGCCAAGGGGGACTAGTCTCCTACAATGAGCAGTTCTTC,CASSQGGLVSYNEQFF